This section outlines one T cell receptor (beta chain) sequence together with its context. PCR used 60 Vbeta primers and 13 Jbeta primers. Only in-frame clones appear in the TCRdb table, and some are missing; sequencing was by immunoSEQ multiplex PCR. The sample lists 160,000 or so clones, almost 80% occurring once. The sample is drawn from a study of cytomegalovirus exposure and HLA in healthy donors. The trim removed 5 bases at V and 5 bases at J, leaving 10 bases unmatched. Germline CDR1 is SGHRS and CDR2 is YFSETQ. The CDR3 totals 14 residues. This receptor was taken from a man aged 25-40 years in good health and CMV-seronegative. The gene calls are TRBV5-1 and TRBJ2-7, with 7 bases that match TRBD2. What was sequenced was PBMCs. CDR3 protein: CASREAGGSHEQYF. Written as DNA, the CDR3 is TGCGCCAGCAGAGAAGCCGGGGGGAGCCACGAGCAGTACTTC. The full variable domain, with the rest looked up from reference TRBV5-1 and TRBJ2-7, is KAGVTQTPRYLIKTRGQQVTLSCSPISGHRSVSWYQQTPGQGLQFLFEYFSETQRNKGNFPGRFSGRQFSNSRSEMNVSTLELGDSALYLCASREAGGSHEQYFGPGTRLTVT.